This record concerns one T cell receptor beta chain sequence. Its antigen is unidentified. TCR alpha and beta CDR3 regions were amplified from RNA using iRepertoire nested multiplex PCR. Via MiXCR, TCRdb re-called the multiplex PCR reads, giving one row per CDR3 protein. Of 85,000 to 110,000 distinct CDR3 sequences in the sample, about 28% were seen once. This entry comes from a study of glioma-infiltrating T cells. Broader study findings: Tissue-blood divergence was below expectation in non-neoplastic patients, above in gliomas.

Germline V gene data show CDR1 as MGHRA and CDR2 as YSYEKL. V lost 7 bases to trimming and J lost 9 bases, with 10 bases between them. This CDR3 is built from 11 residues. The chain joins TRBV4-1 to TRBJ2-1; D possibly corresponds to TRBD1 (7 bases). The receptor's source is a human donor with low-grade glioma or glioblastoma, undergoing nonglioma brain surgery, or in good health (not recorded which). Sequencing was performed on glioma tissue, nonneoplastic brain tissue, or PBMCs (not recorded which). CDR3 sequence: CASTQGGEQFF. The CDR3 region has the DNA TGCGCCAGCACCCAGGGGGGTGAGCAGTTCTTC.